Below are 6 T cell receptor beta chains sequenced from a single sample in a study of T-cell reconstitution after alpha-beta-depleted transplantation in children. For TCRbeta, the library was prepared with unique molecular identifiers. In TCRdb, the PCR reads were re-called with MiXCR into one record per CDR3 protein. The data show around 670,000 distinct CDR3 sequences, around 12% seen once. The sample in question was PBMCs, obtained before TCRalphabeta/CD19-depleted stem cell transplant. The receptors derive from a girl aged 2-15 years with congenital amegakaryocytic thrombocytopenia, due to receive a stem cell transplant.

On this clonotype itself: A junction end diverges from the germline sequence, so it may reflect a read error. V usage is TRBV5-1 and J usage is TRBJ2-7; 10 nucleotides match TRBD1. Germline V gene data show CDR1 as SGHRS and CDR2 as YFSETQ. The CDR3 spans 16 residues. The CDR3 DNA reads TGCGCCAGCAGCGCACGCCCGGGACAGGGGTTAAGCGAGCCGTACTTC. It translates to CASSARPGQGLSEPYF.

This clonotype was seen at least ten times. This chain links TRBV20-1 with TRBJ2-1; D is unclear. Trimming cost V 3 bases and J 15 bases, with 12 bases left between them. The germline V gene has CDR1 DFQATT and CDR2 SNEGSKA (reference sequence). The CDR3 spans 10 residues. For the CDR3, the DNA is TGCAGTGCTAGTTTCCCCCACATGTTCTTC. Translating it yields CSASFPHMFF.

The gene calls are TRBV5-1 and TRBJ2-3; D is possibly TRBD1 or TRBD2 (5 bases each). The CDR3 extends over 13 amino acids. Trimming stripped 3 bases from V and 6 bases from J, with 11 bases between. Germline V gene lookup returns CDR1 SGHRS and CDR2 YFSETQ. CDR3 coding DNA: TGCGCCAGCAGCTCAGGGTCGGGGGATACGCAGTATTTT. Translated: CASSSGSGDTQYF. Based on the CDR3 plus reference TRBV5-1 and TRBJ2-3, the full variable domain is KAGVTQTPRYLIKTRGQQVTLSCSPISGHRSVSWYQQTPGQGLQFLFEYFSETQRNKGNFPGRFSGRQFSNSRSEMNVSTLELGDSALYLCASSSGSGDTQYFGPGTRLTVL.

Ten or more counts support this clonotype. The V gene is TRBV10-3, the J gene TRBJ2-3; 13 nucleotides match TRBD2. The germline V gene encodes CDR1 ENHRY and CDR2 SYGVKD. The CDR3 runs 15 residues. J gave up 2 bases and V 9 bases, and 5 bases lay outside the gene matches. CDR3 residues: CAIKLAGGVTDTQYF. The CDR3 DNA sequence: TGTGCCATAAAACTAGCGGGAGGGGTCACAGATACGCAGTATTTT.

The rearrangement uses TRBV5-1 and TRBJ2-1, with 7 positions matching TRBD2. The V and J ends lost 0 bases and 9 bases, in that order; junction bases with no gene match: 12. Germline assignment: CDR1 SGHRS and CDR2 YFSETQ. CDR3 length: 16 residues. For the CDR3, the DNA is TGCGCCAGCAGCTTGGGCGGGAGCACGGTAGTGGGTGAGCAGTTCTTC. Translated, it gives CASSLGGSTVVGEQFF.

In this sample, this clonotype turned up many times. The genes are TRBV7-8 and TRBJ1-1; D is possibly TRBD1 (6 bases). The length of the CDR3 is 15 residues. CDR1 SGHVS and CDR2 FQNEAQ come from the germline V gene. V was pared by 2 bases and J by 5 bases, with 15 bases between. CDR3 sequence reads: CASSLRGRGRTEAFF. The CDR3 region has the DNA TGTGCCAGCAGCTTAAGAGGCAGGGGCAGGACTGAAGCTTTCTTT.